This TCR beta chain was recovered during a study of blood T cell repertoires in COVID-19. Study-wide context: Samples representing acute and convalescent COVID-19 were sourced from the United States, Italy and Spain. Sources were T cells, B-cell-depleted T cells, or PBMCs; the material itself was cDNA or gDNA.

CDR1 MDHEN and CDR2 SYDVKM come from the germline V gene. With 6 bases removed from V and 3 bases from J, the gap between germline ends came to 21 bases. This CDR3 spans 16 amino acids. Per the original data handling: Scientists estimated how many nucleated cells there were by amplifying reference gene primers. Clones were sequenced by immunoSEQ multiplex PCR, and TCRdb holds only the in-frame ones, with some missing. The DNA gave D and trimming, while V, J and clone size come from that table. The data contain hundreds of thousands of clones, under 90% of them singletons. In this sample, this clone turned up once.

The rearrangement links TRBV28 to TRBJ2-7, with a tentative D call TRBD2 (5 bases). The sequencing sample was made of peripheral blood. The receptor comes from a young man with active or convalescent COVID-19. The CDR3 DNA sequence: TGTGCCAGCAGCCCCCCCGAGGGTCTGGGTCGCTACGAGCAGTACTTC. Its translation is CASSPPEGLGRYEQYF.